This TCR beta chain is drawn from a study of blood T cell repertoires in COVID-19. In the study overall: Sites across the United States, Italy and Spain contributed samples from acute and convalescent COVID-19. In each case, the material was cDNA or gDNA derived from T cells, B-cell-depleted T cells, or PBMCs.

CDR3 length equals 14 residues. Germline values: CDR1 SGHVS, CDR2 FQNEAQ. The ends were cut back, 5 bases at V and 3 bases at J, with 14 bases in the middle. Per the authors' pipeline: Amplifying reference gene primers gave estimates of nucleated cell counts. Generated by immunoSEQ multiplex PCR, the TCRdb table keeps only in-frame clones and is missing some. V and J calls and clone size are copied from that table; D and trimming were computed from the DNA. This sample has roughly 140,000 clones, with around 80% found just once. Input material: peripheral blood. This clonotype was sampled from a man aged 55 to 69 with active or convalescent COVID-19. V gene TRBV7-8 combines with J gene TRBJ2-7; no definite D call. The CDR3 DNA follows: TGTGCCAGCAGCCCCTCCGGCAGCGACTACGAGCAGTACTTC. Translating gives CASSPSGSDYEQYF.